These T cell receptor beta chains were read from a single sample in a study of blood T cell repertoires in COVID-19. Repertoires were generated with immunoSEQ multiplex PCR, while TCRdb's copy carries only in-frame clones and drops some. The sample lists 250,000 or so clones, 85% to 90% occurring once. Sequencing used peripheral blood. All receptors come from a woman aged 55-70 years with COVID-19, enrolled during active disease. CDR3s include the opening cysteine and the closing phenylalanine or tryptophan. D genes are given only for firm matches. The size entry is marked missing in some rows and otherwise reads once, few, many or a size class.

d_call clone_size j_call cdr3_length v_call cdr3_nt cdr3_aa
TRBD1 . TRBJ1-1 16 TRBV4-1 TGCGCCAGCAGCCAAGGTGTCAGGGGGAGGAACACTGAAGCTTTCTTT CASSQGVRGRNTEAFF
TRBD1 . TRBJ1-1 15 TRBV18 TGTGCCAGCTCACCTGGACAGGTTGGGAATACTGAAGCTTTCTTT CASSPGQVGNTEAFF
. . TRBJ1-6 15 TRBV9 TGTGCCAGCAGCAACAGGCCAGAAGCGAATTCACCCCTCCACTTT CASSNRPEANSPLHF
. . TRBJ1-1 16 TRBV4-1 TGCGCCAGCAGCCAAGTGAGAGGGGACTTGAACACTGAAGCTTTCTTT CASSQVRGDLNTEAFF
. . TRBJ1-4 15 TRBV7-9 TGTGCCAGCAGCTTAGATGGGGCATCTTTCGAAAAACTGTTTTTT CASSLDGASFEKLFF
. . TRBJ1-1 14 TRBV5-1 TGCGCCAGCAGCTTGGAAGCGCGTAACACTGAAGCTTTCTTT CASSLEARNTEAFF
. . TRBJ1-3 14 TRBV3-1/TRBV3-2 TGTGCCAGCGGGCGGACTCTCTCTGGAAACACCATATATTTT CASGRTLSGNTIYF
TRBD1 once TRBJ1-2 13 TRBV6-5 TGTGCCAGCAGGGAGTCGAGACAGGGTGGCTACACCTTC CASRESRQGGYTF
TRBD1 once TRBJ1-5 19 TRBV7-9 TGTGCCAGCAGCCCCTTCCCAGGACAGGGGGCATGGAGCAATCAGCCCCAGCATTTT CASSPFPGQGAWSNQPQHF
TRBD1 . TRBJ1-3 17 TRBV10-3 TGTGCCATAAGGAATGGGACAGTTAACGGGTTTGGAAACACCATATATTTT CAIRNGTVNGFGNTIYF
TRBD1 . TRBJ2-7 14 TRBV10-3 TGTGCCATCAGGACCGGGACAGGGGCCCACGAGCAGTACTTC CAIRTGTGAHEQYF
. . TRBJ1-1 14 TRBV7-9 TGTGCCAGCAGCTTAGGTAGGGGCGACACTGAAGCTTTCTTT CASSLGRGDTEAFF
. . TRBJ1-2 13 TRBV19 TGTGCCAGTTTGGGCCTAACCCGCTATGGCTACACCTTC CASLGLTRYGYTF
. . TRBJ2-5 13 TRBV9 TGTGCCAGCAGCGGCAGGGGCCCGGAGACCCAGTACTTC CASSGRGPETQYF
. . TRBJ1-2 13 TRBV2 TGTGCCAGCAGTGAAAGGCAGCGAGTTGGCTACACCTTC CASSERQRVGYTF
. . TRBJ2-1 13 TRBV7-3 TGTGCCAGCAGCCCCCGTTCGAGCAATGAGCAGTTCTTC CASSPRSSNEQFF
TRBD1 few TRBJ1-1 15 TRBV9 TGTGCCAGCAGCGTAGGACCGGGACAGTCCTCTCCAGCTTTCTTT CASSVGPGQSSPAFF
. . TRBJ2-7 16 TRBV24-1 TGTGCCACCAGTGACCTGACTAGTCGTAGGTTCTACGAGCAGTACTTC CATSDLTSRRFYEQYF
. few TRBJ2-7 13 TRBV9 TGTGCCAGCAGCGCGGGACAAACCTACGAGCAGTACTTC CASSAGQTYEQYF
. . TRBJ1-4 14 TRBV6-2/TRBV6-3 TGTGCCAGCAGTTACTCGAGTCAGGGCCGAAAACTGTTTTTT CASSYSSQGRKLFF
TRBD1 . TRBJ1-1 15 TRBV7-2 TGTGCCAGCAGCTTAAAATACAGGGGGCACACTGAAGCTTTCTTT CASSLKYRGHTEAFF
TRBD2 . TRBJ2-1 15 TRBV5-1 TGCGCCAGCAGCAACAGCGGGGGGGCCGCCAATGAGCAGTTCTTC CASSNSGGAANEQFF
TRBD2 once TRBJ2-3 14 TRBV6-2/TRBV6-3 TGTGCCAGCAGTCGACTAGCGGGGGCTGGGACGCAGTATTTT CASSRLAGAGTQYF
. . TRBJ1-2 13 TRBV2 TGTGCCAGCAGTTCGGGGGGAGACTATGGCTACACCTTC CASSSGGDYGYTF
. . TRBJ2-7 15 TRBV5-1 TGCGCCAGCAGCTTGGATCTCGGGTTCTCCTACGAGCAGTACTTC CASSLDLGFSYEQYF
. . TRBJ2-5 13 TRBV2 TGTGCCAGCAGAATGACCCGGGAAGAGACCCAGTACTTC CASRMTREETQYF
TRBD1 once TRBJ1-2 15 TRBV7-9 TGTGCCAGCAGCCCCACCCGGACAGGAAACTATGGCTACACCTTC CASSPTRTGNYGYTF
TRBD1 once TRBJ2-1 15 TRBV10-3 TGTGCCATCAGGCTGGGACAGGGGGGATACAATGAGCAGTTCTTC CAIRLGQGGYNEQFF
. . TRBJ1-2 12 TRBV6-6 TGTGCCAGCAATCGACAGGCCGGAGGCTACACCTTC CASNRQAGGYTF
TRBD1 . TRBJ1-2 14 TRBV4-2 TGTGCCAGCAGCCAAGATGGGACAGCCTATGGCTACACCTTC CASSQDGTAYGYTF
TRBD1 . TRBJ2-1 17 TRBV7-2 TGTGCCAGCAGCTTAGTCCTGGGACAGGGTCTGCGCAATGAGCAGTTCTTC CASSLVLGQGLRNEQFF
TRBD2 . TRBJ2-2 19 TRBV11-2 TGTGCCAGCAGCTTAGTGACTTTAGCGGGGAGCCTCTACACCGGGGAGCTGTTTTTT CASSLVTLAGSLYTGELFF
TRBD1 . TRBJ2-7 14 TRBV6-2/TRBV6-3 TGTGCCAGCAGTACAAACAGGGGCCGGAACGAGCAGTACTTC CASSTNRGRNEQYF
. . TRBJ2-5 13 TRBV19 TGTGCCAGTAGTCGACAGGTAACTGAGACCCAGTACTTC CASSRQVTETQYF
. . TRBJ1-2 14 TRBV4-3 TGCGCCAGCAGCCAAGATAGGAGGATCTATGGCTACACCTTC CASSQDRRIYGYTF
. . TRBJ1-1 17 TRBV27 TGTGCCAGCAGTTTGTCCCTTCAGGGGCTGAGGAGTACTGAAGCTTTCTTT CASSLSLQGLRSTEAFF
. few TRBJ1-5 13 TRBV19 TGTGCCACCAGACAGGACGGCCATCAGCCCCAGCATTTT CATRQDGHQPQHF
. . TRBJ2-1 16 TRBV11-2 TGTGCCAGCAGCTTAGGACCGGGACTCCTTTACAATGAGCAGTTCTTC CASSLGPGLLYNEQFF
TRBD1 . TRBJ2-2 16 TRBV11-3 TGTGCCAGCAGCCCTCGTGGGACAGGGGACACCGGGGAGCTGTTTTTT CASSPRGTGDTGELFF
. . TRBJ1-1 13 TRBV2 TGTGCCAGCAGTGATCGGTTGAACACTGAAGCTTTCTTT CASSDRLNTEAFF